One sample yielded the 30 T cell receptor beta chains listed below, sequenced in a study of regulatory T cells in long-lasting Graves disease (dated by TCRdb to about 2021). Read against the paper, the sample's time point label means: newly diagnosed GD, antithyroid drugs for less than 3 months. For both TCR sequencing and RNA sequencing, RNA was extracted from PBMCs using TRIzol. Libraries were prepared through multiplex PCR. The listed sequencing device is Illumina HiSeq 4000. To build TCR beta libraries, CDR3 regions were amplified by Arm-PCR using iRepertoire HTBI primers. The public reads were reanalyzed by TCRdb: fastp trimming at Q25, MiXCR alignment, in-frame beta chains only. Every entry covers one CDR3 protein and lists the most common genes and DNA from its rows. This sample comprises roughly 350,000 distinct CDR3 sequences, over 15% of them detected only once. The ten largest account for 30% of the sample.

These data also formed part of another study, on T cells in Graves' hyperthyroidism and ophthalmopathy.

The sequencing used peripheral blood mononuclear cells (PBMCs), collected at new diagnosis, from a patient treated with antithyroid drugs. The receptors shown here come from a man aged 35 to 55 with Graves disease. Donor details come from another sample of the same person, matched by shared clones.

There are many counts of this clonotype. The V gene is TRBV20-1, the J gene TRBJ1-5; D gene uncertain. Germline V CDR1 and CDR2: DFQATT, SNEGSKA (reference sequence). V gave up 0 bases and J gave up 4 bases, with 10 bases separating them. This CDR3 comprises 14 residues. The CDR3 DNA follows: TGCAGTGCTAGAGATCAGGTGATGAATCAGCCCCAGCATTTT. This encodes CSARDQVMNQPQHF.

This clonotype was observed many times. The chain joins TRBV9 to TRBJ2-4; 8 positions match TRBD1. Germline assignment: CDR1 SGDLS and CDR2 YYNGEE. The length of the CDR3 is 16 residues. The V gene end was trimmed by 3 bases and the J gene end by 6 bases; junction bases not matched to a gene: 11. CDR3 region: CASSASPDREVNIQYF. In DNA, the CDR3 is TGTGCCAGCAGCGCATCCCCGGACAGGGAGGTAAACATTCAGTACTTC.

V is TRBV6-5 and J is TRBJ2-4; D not resolved. The CDR3 is 13 residues long. Deletions cut 0 bases from V and 8 bases from J, with 8 bases between. Germline V gene sequence: CDR1 MNHEY, CDR2 SVGAGI. The CDR3 is CASSYSSRDIQYF. CDR3 DNA sequence: TGTGCCAGCAGTTACTCGAGTCGTGACATTCAGTACTTC.

This clonotype was recorded at least ten times. J is TRBJ2-2 and V is TRBV20-1, with 7 bases matching TRBD1. Germline lookup yields CDR1 DFQATT and CDR2 SNEGSKA (reference sequence). J lost 4 bases, V lost 4 bases, and 6 bases had no gene match. The CDR3 totals 14 residues. DNA for the CDR3: TGCAGTGCTATTGACAGGGTACGCACCGGGGAGCTGTTTTTT. It is translated as CSAIDRVRTGELFF.

This clonotype was recorded at least ten times. The chain joins TRBV3-1 to TRBJ1-2; 7 bases agree with TRBD1. Germline CDR1 and CDR2: LGHDT and YNNKEL (reference sequence). V lost 4 bases to trimming and J lost 4 bases; unmatched junction nucleotides: 9. The CDR3 spans 15 residues. CDR3: CASSRGQVMGYGYTF. CDR3 coding DNA: TGTGCCAGCAGCCGCGGACAGGTGATGGGCTATGGCTACACCTTC.

This clonotype was observed at least ten times. This rearrangement joins TRBV5-6 to TRBJ2-7; D might be TRBD2 (6 bases). The length of the CDR3 is 15 residues. Per the germline V gene, CDR1 is SGHDT and CDR2 is YYEEEE. Trimming shortened V by 4 bases and J by 2 bases, and 16 bases separated the two germline ends. The CDR3 sequence is CASSLEGDDTYEQYF. CDR3 sequence (DNA): TGTGCCAGCAGCCTGGAGGGAGACGATACCTACGAGCAGTACTTC.

The table lists this clonotype with many counts. The rearrangement uses TRBV20-1 and TRBJ2-1, with D tentatively TRBD1 (5 bases). In germline, CDR1 is DFQATT, CDR2 SNEGSKA (reference sequence). The CDR3 length is 14 residues. V was trimmed by 5 bases and J by 0 bases, leaving 11 bases between them. For the CDR3, the DNA is TGCAGTGCTTACAGGTCTATCTCCTACAATGAGCAGTTCTTC. This translates into CSAYRSISYNEQFF.

Points on this clonotype: A far larger clone is just one base off, so this is likely a read error. V gene TRBV30 combines with J gene TRBJ2-1, with D unclear. V was pared by 0 bases and J by 10 bases, with 13 bases between. Germline V CDR1 and CDR2: GTSNPN, SVGIG (reference sequence). This CDR3 has 13 residues. The chain's CDR3 is CAWSVLLQDEQFF. CDR3 DNA: TGTGCCTGGAGTGTCCTTCTTCAAGACGAGCAGTTCTTC.

At least ten counts were recorded for this clonotype. The genes are TRBV20-1 and TRBJ1-2, with D possibly TRBD1 on 5 matching bases. V lost 0 bases and J 4 bases, leaving 21 bases between the germline ends. Per the germline V gene, CDR1 is DFQATT and CDR2 is SNEGSKA (reference sequence). CDR3 length: 17 amino acids. The CDR3 sequence is CSARDKRWAAGSYGYTF. The CDR3 coding sequence is TGCAGTGCTAGAGATAAGAGGTGGGCCGCAGGGAGCTATGGCTACACCTTC.

On this clonotype itself: A much larger clone sits a single nucleotide away, making a read error possible. The chain recombines TRBV11-2 with TRBJ2-7, with 8 bases that match TRBD2. Germline V CDR1 and CDR2: SGHAT, FQNNGV. V lost 2 bases and J lost 7; bases outside the gene matches: 10. CDR3 size: 15 residues. The CDR3 region has the DNA TGTGCCAGCAGCTTAAGCGGGGGCTGGTCCAATGAGCAGTACTTC. Amino acid sequence: CASSLSGGWSNEQYF.

This clonotype has at least ten counts. The rearrangement joins TRBV7-2 to TRBJ2-7; a weak D match, TRBD2 (6 bases). CDR1 is SGHTA, CDR2 FQGNSA, per germline. Trimming removed 0 bases from V and 3 bases from J, with 9 bases in between. The CDR3 has 14 residues. The CDR3 DNA reads as TGTGCCAGCAGCTTAGCGGGACTCAACTACGAGCAGTACTTC. Protein sequence: CASSLAGLNYEQYF.

This clonotype was observed at least ten times. The CDR3 is CASSLDPDRPANGYTF. The CDR3 DNA reads as TGTGCCAGCAGCTTAGATCCTGACAGGCCAGCCAATGGCTACACCTTC. The chain employs TRBV11-3 and TRBJ1-2, with D possibly TRBD1 on 6 matching bases. Germline CDR1 is SGHNT and CDR2 is YENEEA. CDR3 length equals 16 residues. V lost 0 bases and J lost 6, with 17 bases in between.

This clonotype was counted many times. The chain employs TRBV28 and TRBJ2-1, with D perhaps matching TRBD1 (6 bases). Germline V CDR1 and CDR2: MDHEN, SYDVKM. The CDR3 is 16 amino acids. Trimming removed 2 bases at V and 0 bases at J, with 11 bases between. The CDR3 coding sequence is TGTGCCAGCAGTTTACCGGGACATTCCTCCTACAATGAGCAGTTCTTC. It specifies CASSLPGHSSYNEQFF.

This clonotype was seen ten or more times. This chain uses TRBV20-1 with TRBJ2-3; D possibly corresponds to TRBD1 (6 bases). The CDR3 sequence is 15 residues long. Germline values: CDR1 DFQATT, CDR2 SNEGSKA (reference sequence). Trimming removed 1 base from V and 6 bases from J, with 17 bases in between. As DNA, the CDR3 is TGCAGTGCTAGAGTACGGGACACCCTTCAGGATACGCAGTATTTT. Translation: CSARVRDTLQDTQYF.

This clonotype was seen more than once but under ten times. The chain has TRBV19 and TRBJ1-1, with 9 nucleotides matching TRBD1. Per the germline V gene, CDR1 is LNHDA and CDR2 is SQIVND (reference sequence). J lost 6 bases, V lost 4 bases, and 9 bases had no gene match. The CDR3 is 15 amino acids. This chain's CDR3 is CASSRQGQGWSEAFF. The CDR3 DNA reads TGTGCCAGTAGTAGACAAGGACAGGGGTGGTCTGAAGCTTTCTTT.

For the CDR3, the DNA is TGTGCCAGCAGTTATGATCGAGGGGTTCAGCCCCAGCATTTT. Encoded protein: CASSYDRGVQPQHF. This chain joins TRBV6-5 and TRBJ1-5, with TRBD1 as a possible D gene (5 bases). V was trimmed by 3 bases and J by 6 bases, leaving 12 bases between them. The CDR3 extends over 14 amino acids. Per germline, CDR1 MNHEY and CDR2 SVGAGI.

The rearrangement uses TRBV6-5 and TRBJ2-2, with D unresolved. Trimming pared 1 base from V and 1 base from J, leaving 1 base between. The CDR3 runs 13 residues. Germline V gene sequence: CDR1 MNHEY, CDR2 SVGAGI. The CDR3 sequence is CASSYLNTGELFF. CDR3 coding DNA: TGTGCCAGCAGTTACTTGAACACCGGGGAGCTGTTTTTT.

This clonotype was observed at least ten times. V is TRBV18 and J is TRBJ2-2, with 7 bases aligning to TRBD1. This CDR3 has 15 residues. The V gene's germline CDR1 is KGHSH and CDR2 LQKENI. After removal of 5 bases from V and 1 base from J, the junction contained 4 bases not matched to a gene. CDR3 DNA sequence: TGTGCCAGCTCATCCGGGACAGTGAACACCGGGGAGCTGTTTTTT. Its translation: CASSSGTVNTGELFF.

This clonotype has only a few counts. This chain's CDR3 is CASSLKGLMAGGPNTGELFF. DNA for the CDR3: TGTGCCAGCAGCTTGAAGGGTTTAATGGCGGGGGGCCCGAACACCGGGGAGCTGTTTTTT. This chain connects TRBV5-5 to TRBJ2-2, with 8 bases matching TRBD2. Germline loops: CDR1 SGHKS, CDR2 YYEKEE (reference sequence). Trimming removed 1 base from V and 0 bases from J; junction bases left unmatched: 14. The CDR3 runs to 20 residues. The whole variable domain, filled in from reference TRBV5-5 and TRBJ2-2, reads DAGVTQSPTHLIKTRGQQVTLRCSPISGHKSVSWYQQVLGQGPQFIFQYYEKEERGRGNFPDRFSARQFPNYSSELNVNALLLGDSALYLCASSLKGLMAGGPNTGELFFGEGSRLTVL.

Concerning this clonotype: This likely traces to a read error, being one base from a far larger clone. The V call is TRBV9, the J call TRBJ1-1; maybe TRBD1 (6 bases). Germline CDR1 SGDLS, CDR2 YYNGEE. The V and J ends lost 5 bases and 3 bases respectively, with 20 bases between them. The CDR3 contains 16 residues. CDR3 sequence (DNA): TGTGCCAGCAGTCCTAGACTGGGACGGGGGCACACTGAAGCTTTCTTT. This gives the protein CASSPRLGRGHTEAFF.

In this sample, this clonotype turned up a few times. The chain uses TRBV4-2 and TRBJ2-1, with D possibly matching TRBD2 (5 bases). The CDR3 is made up of 15 amino acids. V lost 1 base, J lost 3 bases, and 10 bases lay in between. The germline CDR1 and CDR2 sequences are LGHNA and YNFKEQ. The CDR3 here is CASSQVQEDYNEQFF. CDR3 bases: TGTGCCAGCAGCCAAGTTCAGGAGGACTACAATGAGCAGTTCTTC.

The chain uses TRBV4-3 and TRBJ1-1, with TRBD1 as a possible D gene (5 bases). The CDR3 has 16 residues. The germline V gene has CDR1 LGHNA and CDR2 YSLEER. V lost 1 base, J lost 9 bases, and 21 bases lay in between. The CDR3 spells CASSQGLGFRDAQAFF. The CDR3 DNA follows: TGCGCCAGCAGCCAAGGTTTGGGGTTCAGGGACGCCCAAGCTTTCTTT.

The rearrangement joins TRBV2 to TRBJ1-4, with a tentative D call TRBD1 (5 bases). Trimming left V 7 bases short and J 4 bases short, with 10 bases between. Germline CDR1 reads SNHLY; CDR2 reads FYNNEI. The CDR3 has 13 amino acids. CDR3 coding DNA: TGTGCCAGCAAAAGGGACGGTAATGAAAAACTGTTTTTT. It yields the protein CASKRDGNEKLFF.

This clonotype was seen many times. The J gene is TRBJ1-2, the V gene TRBV2; D not certain. V lost 7 bases and J lost 2, with 11 bases in between. CDR1 is SNHLY and CDR2 is FYNNEI in the germline V gene. This CDR3 has 13 residues. The CDR3: CASNGGRNYGYTF. The CDR3 DNA reads TGTGCCAGCAATGGCGGCAGAAACTATGGCTACACCTTC.

This clonotype was found many times. This sequence joins TRBV30 and TRBJ1-5, with a weak D call TRBD1 (5 bases). In germline, CDR1 is GTSNPN, CDR2 SVGIG (reference sequence). V gave up 5 bases and J gave up 3 bases, with 8 bases separating them. The CDR3 totals 12 residues. The chain's CDR3 is CAWGAYNQPQHF. The CDR3 region has the DNA TGTGCCTGGGGGGCTTACAATCAGCCCCAGCATTTT.

This clonotype was observed many times. The chain uses TRBV6-9 and TRBJ2-5; possibly TRBD1 for D (6 bases). Germline lookup yields CDR1 MNHGY and CDR2 SVAAGI. This CDR3 is built from 16 residues. With 3 bases removed from V and 4 bases from J, the gap between germline ends came to 18 bases. The CDR3 loop is CASSYFGGEGGETQYF. The CDR3 DNA reads as TGTGCCAGCAGTTACTTTGGTGGGGAAGGGGGAGAGACCCAGTACTTC.

The sample holds many counts of this clonotype. J is TRBJ2-3 and V is TRBV6-4, with 7 bases fitting TRBD1. Germline lookup yields CDR1 MRHNA and CDR2 SNTAGT. There are 14 residues in the CDR3. J lost 4 bases, V lost 0 bases, and 1 base had no gene match. The CDR3 spells CASSDSQGADTQYF. Written as DNA, the CDR3 is TGTGCCAGCAGTGACTCGCAGGGGGCAGATACGCAGTATTTT.

At least ten counts were recorded for this clonotype. The chain combines TRBV5-1 with TRBJ2-3; TRBD2 agrees at 7 bases. The CDR3 contains 15 residues. Germline values: CDR1 SGHRS, CDR2 YFSETQ. V was clipped by 1 base and J by 3 bases; unmatched bases: 5. This CDR3 is CASSLLAGETDTQYF. The CDR3 nucleotides are TGCGCCAGCAGCTTGCTTGCGGGGGAGACAGATACGCAGTATTTT.

This clonotype was recorded many times. The gene calls are TRBV11-2 and TRBJ1-1; no definite D call. The CDR3 sequence is 12 residues long. The ends were cut back, 8 bases at V and 0 bases at J, with 7 bases in the middle. From germline, CDR1 is SGHAT and CDR2 FQNNGV. The DNA of the CDR3 is TGTGCCAGCGTTCCCCTGAACACTGAAGCTTTCTTT. Amino acids: CASVPLNTEAFF.

This clonotype was seen only a few times. V and J are TRBV4-3 and TRBJ2-7; TRBD1 aligns across 12 bases. Germline assignment: CDR1 LGHNA and CDR2 YSLEER. This CDR3 region has 21 residues. The trim removed 1 base at V and 2 bases at J, leaving 18 bases unmatched. In nucleotides, the CDR3 is TGCGCCAGCAGCCAAGGCCGCAAATGGGACAGGGGGCGGACGGACCCCTACGAGCAGTACTTC. Translated: CASSQGRKWDRGRTDPYEQYF.